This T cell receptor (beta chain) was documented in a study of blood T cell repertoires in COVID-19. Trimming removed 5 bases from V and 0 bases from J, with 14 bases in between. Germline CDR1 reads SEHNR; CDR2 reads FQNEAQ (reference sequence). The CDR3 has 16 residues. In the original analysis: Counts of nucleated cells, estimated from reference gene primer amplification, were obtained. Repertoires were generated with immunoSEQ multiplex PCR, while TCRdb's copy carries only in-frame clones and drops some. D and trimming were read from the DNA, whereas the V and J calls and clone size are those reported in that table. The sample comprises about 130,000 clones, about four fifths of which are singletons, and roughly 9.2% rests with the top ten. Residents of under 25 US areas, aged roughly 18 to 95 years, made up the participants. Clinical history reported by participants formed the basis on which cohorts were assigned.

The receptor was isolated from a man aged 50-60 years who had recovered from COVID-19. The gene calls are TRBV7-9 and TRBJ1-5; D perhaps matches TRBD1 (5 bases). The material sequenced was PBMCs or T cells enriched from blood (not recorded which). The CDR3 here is CASSPMGGDSNQPQHF. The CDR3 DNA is TGTGCCAGCAGCCCCATGGGAGGGGATAGCAATCAGCCCCAGCATTTT.